Listed below are T cell receptor beta chains from one sample, sequenced in a study of cytomegalovirus exposure and HLA in healthy donors. The method was immunoSEQ multiplex PCR; TCRdb's version includes in-frame clones alone and lacks a portion of them. The table has roughly 130,000 clones, roughly 78% seen once; the top ten hold 1%. The specimen was PBMCs. All receptors derive from a man aged 35 to 55 in good health and CMV-seronegative. Each CDR3 is given with its conserved first and last residue. The D gene is left open where the match is weak. Clone sizes are given selectively: once, few, many, or a class where the clone is expanded.

abundance: once
v_gene: TRBV7-9
len: 15
j_gene: TRBJ2-3
d_gene: .
CDR3nt: TGTGCCAGCAGCTTATCTAACAGCTTCACAGATACGCAGTATTTT
CDR3aa: CASSLSNSFTDTQYF

abundance: few
v_gene: TRBV5-6
len: 13
j_gene: TRBJ1-2
d_gene: .
CDR3nt: TGTGCCAGCAGCTTTCACAGCCTCTATGGCTACACCTTC
CDR3aa: CASSFHSLYGYTF

abundance: .
v_gene: TRBV6-1
len: 15
j_gene: TRBJ1-3
d_gene: .
CDR3nt: TGTGCCAGCACAAAGACAGAGAAGTCTGGAAACACCATATATTTT
CDR3aa: CASTKTEKSGNTIYF

abundance: .
v_gene: TRBV30
len: 14
j_gene: TRBJ2-3
d_gene: TRBD1
CDR3nt: TGTGCCTGGGGGATGGGACAGGCTATTGATACGCAGTATTTT
CDR3aa: CAWGMGQAIDTQYF

abundance: many
v_gene: TRBV4-2
len: 16
j_gene: TRBJ2-3
d_gene: TRBD2
CDR3nt: TGTGCCAGCAGCCCGACTAGCGGGGGGACCGGGGATACGCAGTATTTT
CDR3aa: CASSPTSGGTGDTQYF

abundance: .
v_gene: TRBV7-8
len: 12
j_gene: TRBJ2-7
d_gene: .
CDR3nt: TGTGCCAGCAGCTCGACAGTCTACGAGCAGTACTTC
CDR3aa: CASSSTVYEQYF

abundance: .
v_gene: TRBV2
len: 14
j_gene: TRBJ2-1
d_gene: .
CDR3nt: TGTGCCAGCAGGAGGGGCGGGGTGTACAATGAGCAGTTCTTC
CDR3aa: CASRRGGVYNEQFF

abundance: .
v_gene: TRBV6-4
len: 16
j_gene: TRBJ2-3
d_gene: TRBD1
CDR3nt: TGTGCCAGCAGAACCGCCTCCGGGACAGTCACAGATACGCAGTATTTT
CDR3aa: CASRTASGTVTDTQYF

abundance: once
v_gene: TRBV5-1
len: 14
j_gene: TRBJ2-7
d_gene: .
CDR3nt: TGCGCCAGCAGCTTGGCGGGGGACTCCTACGAGCAGTACTTC
CDR3aa: CASSLAGDSYEQYF

abundance: .
v_gene: TRBV4-1
len: 16
j_gene: TRBJ2-5
d_gene: TRBD2
CDR3nt: TGCGCCAGCAGCCCTAGGACCGGGACTAGCCAAGAGACCCAGTACTTC
CDR3aa: CASSPRTGTSQETQYF

abundance: .
v_gene: TRBV6-1
len: 13
j_gene: TRBJ2-7
d_gene: .
CDR3nt: TGTGCCAGCGGGGGACTCAACTCCTACGAGCAGTACTTC
CDR3aa: CASGGLNSYEQYF

abundance: .
v_gene: TRBV5-1
len: 13
j_gene: TRBJ1-1
d_gene: .
CDR3nt: TGCGCCAGCAGCTCTCACTGGAACACTGAAGCTTTCTTT
CDR3aa: CASSSHWNTEAFF

abundance: .
v_gene: TRBV9
len: 15
j_gene: TRBJ2-5
d_gene: TRBD2
CDR3nt: TGTGCCAGCAGCCCGGGACTAGCGGGAGCAGAGACCCAGTACTTC
CDR3aa: CASSPGLAGAETQYF

abundance: .
v_gene: TRBV7-8
len: 16
j_gene: TRBJ2-7
d_gene: TRBD2
CDR3nt: TGTGCCAGCAGCTTAGAGGCTAGCGGGAGTCTCTACGAGCAGTACTTC
CDR3aa: CASSLEASGSLYEQYF

abundance: .
v_gene: TRBV29-1
len: 13
j_gene: TRBJ2-5
d_gene: TRBD2
CDR3nt: TGCAGCGTTCGTGGGAGGGCCGCGGAGACCCAGTACTTC
CDR3aa: CSVRGRAAETQYF

abundance: few
v_gene: TRBV2
len: 14
j_gene: TRBJ1-5
d_gene: .
CDR3nt: TGTGCCAGCAGTGTTACTCAAGGCAATCAGCCCCAGCATTTT
CDR3aa: CASSVTQGNQPQHF

abundance: once
v_gene: TRBV7-2
len: 17
j_gene: TRBJ2-2
d_gene: TRBD2
CDR3nt: TGTGCCAGCAGCTTAGTGAGAGCGGGGGTGAACACCGGGGAGCTGTTTTTT
CDR3aa: CASSLVRAGVNTGELFF

abundance: .
v_gene: TRBV6-1
len: 14
j_gene: TRBJ2-2
d_gene: .
CDR3nt: TGTGCCAGCAGGGGAGTGTCGAACACCGGGGAGCTGTTTTTT
CDR3aa: CASRGVSNTGELFF